This TCR beta chain originates from a study of T cell responses to AZD1222 COVID-19 vaccine. Trimming took off 7 bases at V and 6 bases at J, with 10 bases between the two ends. This CDR3 contains 11 residues. CDR1 MDHEN and CDR2 SYDVKM come from the germline V gene. Study conclusions and caveats: Mostly white British, mostly female donors; authors suggested clonal diversity may be underestimated. Unmutated variant regions are reportedly targeted by nearly half of spike-specific TCRs. It was only after the peak T cell response that any repertoires were sampled.

This table comes from immunoSEQ multiplex PCR, and its TCRdb copy is limited to in-frame clones, with some not included. The table lists roughly 100,000 clones, roughly nine tenths of them singletons. Comments on this clone: Its matching antigen is unknown.

The clonotype was recovered from an adult in good health. The rearrangement links TRBV28 to TRBJ2-7; D gene uncertain. This specimen consisted of peripheral blood, obtained on day 0 of AZD1222 vaccination. CDR3 coding DNA: TGTGCCAGCATGGCTTCCCGCGAGCAGTACTTC. It specifies CASMASREQYF.